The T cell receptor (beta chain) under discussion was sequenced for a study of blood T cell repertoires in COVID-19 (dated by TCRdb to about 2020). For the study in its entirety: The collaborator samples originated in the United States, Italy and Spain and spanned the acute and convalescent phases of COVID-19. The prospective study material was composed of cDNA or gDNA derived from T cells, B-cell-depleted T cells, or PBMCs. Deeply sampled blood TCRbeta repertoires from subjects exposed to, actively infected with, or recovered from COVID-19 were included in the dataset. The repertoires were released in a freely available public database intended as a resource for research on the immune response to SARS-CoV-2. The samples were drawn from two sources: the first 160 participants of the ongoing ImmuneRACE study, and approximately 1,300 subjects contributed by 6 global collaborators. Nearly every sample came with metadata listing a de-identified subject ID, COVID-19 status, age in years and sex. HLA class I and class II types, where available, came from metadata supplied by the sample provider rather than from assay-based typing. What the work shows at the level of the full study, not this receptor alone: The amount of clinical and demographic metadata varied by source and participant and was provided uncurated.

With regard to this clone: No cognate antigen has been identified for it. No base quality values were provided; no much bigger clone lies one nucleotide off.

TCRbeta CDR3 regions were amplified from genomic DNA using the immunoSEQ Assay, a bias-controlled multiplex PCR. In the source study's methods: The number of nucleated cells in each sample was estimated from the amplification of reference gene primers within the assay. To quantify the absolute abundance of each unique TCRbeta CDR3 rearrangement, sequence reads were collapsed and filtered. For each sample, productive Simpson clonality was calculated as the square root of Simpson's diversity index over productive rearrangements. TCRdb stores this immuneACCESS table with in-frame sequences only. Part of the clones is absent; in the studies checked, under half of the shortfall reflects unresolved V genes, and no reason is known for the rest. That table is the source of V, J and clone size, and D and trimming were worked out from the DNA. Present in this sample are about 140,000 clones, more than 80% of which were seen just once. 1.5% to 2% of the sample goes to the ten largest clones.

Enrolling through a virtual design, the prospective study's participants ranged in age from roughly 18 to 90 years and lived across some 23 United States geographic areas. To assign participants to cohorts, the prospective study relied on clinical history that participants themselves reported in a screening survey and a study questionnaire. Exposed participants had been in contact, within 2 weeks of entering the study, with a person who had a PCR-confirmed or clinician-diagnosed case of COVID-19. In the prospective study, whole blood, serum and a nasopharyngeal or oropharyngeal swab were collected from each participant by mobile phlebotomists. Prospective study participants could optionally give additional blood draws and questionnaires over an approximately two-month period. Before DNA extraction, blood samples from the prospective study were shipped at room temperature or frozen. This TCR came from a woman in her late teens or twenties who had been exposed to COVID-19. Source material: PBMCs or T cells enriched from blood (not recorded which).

The CDR3 region reads CASSTITGVSGNTIYF. The nucleotide sequence reads as follows: TGTGCCAGCAGCACCATCACAGGGGTGTCTGGAAACACCATATATTTT. The chain is made from TRBV11-2 and TRBJ1-3; 7 central bases correspond to TRBD1. The CDR3 has 16 amino acids, counting the end cysteine and phenylalanine. This entry keeps only the CDR3 DNA: 48 bases, framed from base 1. Trimming accounts for 5 bases at V and 1 base at J, while the number of junction bases matched to no gene is 8. The germline V gene encodes CDR1 SGHAT and CDR2 FQNNGV.